This TCR beta chain stems from a study of early T cells in non-severe SARS-CoV-2 infection. This clonotype has at least ten counts. Attachment of unique molecular identifiers was made to individual cDNA molecules. TCRdb re-called the 5' RACE reads through MiXCR, storing one row per CDR3 protein. Among tens of thousands of distinct CDR3 sequences, over 10% were seen once, and the ten largest hold under 4%. The clonotype originates from an adult who was a healthcare worker with PCR-confirmed SARS-CoV-2 infection or an uninfected control (not recorded which). The sample consisted of whole blood.

This CDR3 reads CASSTGVSDEQFF. The CDR3 DNA reads TGTGCCAGCAGTACAGGGGTTAGTGATGAGCAGTTCTTC. The V and J genes are TRBV12-3 or TRBV12-4 and TRBJ2-1; 7 bases line up with TRBD1. This CDR3 is built from 13 residues. V dropped 5 bases and J dropped 8; count of bases not matched to a gene: 6.